This TCR beta chain was identified in a study of PD-1 blockade in mismatch repair-deficient tumors. Overall study context: Enrolled about 2013-2017, patients had progressing, pretreated mismatch repair-deficient cancers of about a dozen types. Study conclusions and caveats: Rapid post-treatment expansion, then contraction, generally preceding radiologic response, marked tumor-resident clones.

Profiled with immunoSEQ multiplex PCR; TCRdb holds only in-frame clones, not every one. The sample lists some 85,000 clones; roughly 80% were seen once. With respect to this clone: Its antigen is not known.

The germline V gene has CDR1 MNHEY and CDR2 SMNVEV (reference sequence). This CDR3 region has 12 residues. V shed 4 bases and J shed 6 bases, with 10 bases lying between them. PCR or immunohistochemistry showed mismatch repair deficiency in every enrolled patient. A few pembrolizumab responders had their TCRs sequenced. The TCR comes from an adult with mismatch repair-deficient cancer. This rearrangement joins TRBV27 to TRBJ2-7; no definite D call. Source: peripheral blood, taken 44 weeks after starting pembrolizumab. CDR3 region: CASSYRKGEQYF. The CDR3 coding sequence is TGTGCCAGCAGTTATAGAAAGGGCGAGCAGTACTTC.